The subject of this entry is one T cell receptor beta chain. Antigen unknown. Healthy bone marrow donors supplied every sample. These data originate in a study of cytomegalovirus exposure and HLA in healthy donors. Study observations and caveats: CMV serostatus was the only recorded immune exposure for donors. Fewer than 20,000 TCR beta sequences were associated with HLA alleles at 0.05 false discovery rate in a later analysis.

The PCR employed 60 Vbeta primers together with 13 Jbeta primers. TCRdb's table, derived via immunoSEQ multiplex PCR, lists solely in-frame clones and lacks some. Reported are tens of thousands of clones; the ten largest clones contain 3.4%. In germline, CDR1 is LNHDA, CDR2 SQIVND (reference sequence). The CDR3 spans 16 residues. The V segment lost 3 bases and the J segment 2 bases; nucleotides outside the gene matches: 10. The TCR originated in a woman in her 40s in good health and CMV-seropositive. The gene calls are TRBV19 and TRBJ2-7, with 7 bases fitting TRBD2. The sequenced sample was PBMCs. CDR3 nucleotides: TGTGCCAGTAGTATCAGGTCTAGCGGACCTCCCTACGAGCAGTACTTC. Its translation is CASSIRSSGPPYEQYF.